The 32 T cell receptor beta chains listed next were all sequenced from one sample in a study of blood T cells in healthy people across ages. A second PCR of about 6 to 11 cycles used a sample-barcoded 5' primer and a J-beta primer mix. MiXCR was run by TCRdb on the 5' RACE reads, yielding one entry per CDR3 protein. The sample comprises 850,000 to 1,000,000 distinct CDR3 sequences, around 48% of which are singletons, and roughly an eighth rests with the top ten. The sequencing sample was made of blood. These receptors originate from a man between 25 and 39 years old in good health.

V usage is TRBV12-3 or TRBV12-4 and J usage is TRBJ2-7; TRBD1 aligns across 9 bases. The V and J ends lost 3 bases and 3 bases, in that order; junction bases with no gene match: 6. CDR3 length: 15 amino acids. The CDR3 DNA follows: TGTGCCAGCAGTTTCTACCGGGACAGGGACTACGAGCAGTACTTC. It yields the protein CASSFYRDRDYEQYF.

The chain couples TRBV6-5 to TRBJ2-7; D might be TRBD1 or TRBD2, each matching 5 bases. Trimming took off 3 bases at V and 2 bases at J, with 14 bases between the two ends. Germline V gene sequence: CDR1 MNHEY, CDR2 SVGAGI. The CDR3 is 15 amino acids. CDR3 region: CASSYGGENPYEQYF. In DNA form, the CDR3 reads TGTGCCAGCAGTTATGGGGGAGAAAACCCCTACGAGCAGTACTTC.

This clonotype occurred a few times. The V call is TRBV7-8, the J call TRBJ2-5; 9 nucleotides align to TRBD1. J was trimmed by 4 bases and V by 5 bases; bases with no gene match: 8. CDR1 and CDR2 (germline): SGHVS, FQNEAQ. This CDR3 contains 15 residues. In nucleotides, the CDR3 is TGTGCCAGCAGCCACTTACGGGACAGGGTAGAGACCCAGTACTTC. Translating it yields CASSHLRDRVETQYF.

This chain links TRBV3-1 with TRBJ2-4; 8 bases align to TRBD1. This CDR3 is built from 15 residues. Losses at the gene ends were 4 bases for V and 7 bases for J; bases not matched to a gene: 9. Germline V gene lookup returns CDR1 LGHDT and CDR2 YNNKEL (reference sequence). CDR3 residues: CASSRSRDRSNIQYF. The CDR3 nucleotides read TGTGCCAGCAGCCGTAGTCGGGACAGGTCGAACATTCAGTACTTC.

The gene calls are TRBV7-2 and TRBJ2-3; 14 bases line up with TRBD2. V was pared by 1 base and J by 2 bases, with 5 bases of the junction left unmatched. The CDR3 runs 18 residues. The germline gives CDR1 SGHTA, CDR2 FQGNSA. CDR3 sequence: CASSLGLAGGRFTDTQYF. The CDR3 bases are TGTGCCAGCAGCTTAGGACTAGCGGGGGGGCGTTTCACAGATACGCAGTATTTT.

This clonotype was seen a single time. The chain couples TRBV2 to TRBJ1-2; D gene ambiguous. V was shortened by 6 bases and J by 6 bases, with 14 bases between the two germline ends. Germline CDR1 and CDR2: SNHLY and FYNNEI. CDR3 length: 13 amino acids. CDR3 bases: TGTGCCAGCAGGCGGGAGGGTGTGAATGGCTACACCTTC. Residues: CASRREGVNGYTF.

The sample holds a few counts of this clonotype. The V gene is TRBV24-1, the J gene TRBJ2-3; 8 bases agree with TRBD2. The germline CDR1 and CDR2 sequences are KGHDR and SFDVKD. The CDR3 is 16 amino acids. With 4 bases clipped from V and 1 base from J, the junction kept 6 bases outside the gene matches. The CDR3 nucleotides read TGTGCCACCAGTGAAACGATTAGCGGGGGCACAGATACGCAGTATTTT. Amino acid sequence: CATSETISGGTDTQYF.

This sequence joins TRBV5-1 and TRBJ1-5; D is ambiguous. Germline CDR1 and CDR2: SGHRS and YFSETQ. This CDR3 spans 11 amino acids. V lost 5 bases, J lost 10 bases, and 10 bases lay in between. CDR3 DNA: TGCGCCAGCAGTAGAGGTAGTCCCCAGCATTTT. Protein sequence: CASSRGSPQHF.

The genes are TRBV4-1 and TRBJ1-2, with 10 bases fitting TRBD1. The germline V gene encodes CDR1 MGHRA and CDR2 YSYEKL. This CDR3 spans 14 amino acids. With V trimmed by 8 bases and J by 2 bases, 5 bases remained unmatched. CDR3 amino acids: CASGTGDLNYGYTF. DNA for the CDR3: TGCGCCAGCGGGACAGGGGACCTAAACTATGGCTACACCTTC.

To note about this clonotype: A read error may produce the germline difference seen at one junction end. The chain couples TRBV4-3 to TRBJ2-3; D is unclear. CDR1 LGHNA and CDR2 YSLEER come from the germline V gene. The CDR3 extends over 13 amino acids. CDR3 bases: TGCGTCAGCAGCCAAGATGCACGTGATACGCAGTATTTT. It codes for CVSSQDARDTQYF.

The chain links TRBV4-3 to TRBJ1-2, with D hard to call. This CDR3 spans 15 amino acids. The V end lost 1 base, the J end lost 1 base, and 10 bases lay between the germline ends. Germline-derived CDR1 and CDR2 are LGHNA and YSLEER. Written as DNA, the CDR3 is TGCGCCAGCAGCCAAGGAACTCAGCTTAACTATGGCTACACCTTC. It translates to CASSQGTQLNYGYTF.

A word on this clonotype: A single base separates this from a much larger clone, so it may be a read error. This rearrangement joins TRBV6-2 or TRBV6-3 to TRBJ2-3; 12 bases are shared with TRBD2. V trimming: 7 bases; J trimming: 4 bases; junction bases outside the gene matches: 6. Germline assignment: CDR1 MNHEY and CDR2 SVGEGT. The CDR3 consists of 15 residues. The CDR3 nucleotides are TGTGCCAGCATCAAGGGACTAGCGGGCGCAGATACGCAGTATTTT. This sequence encodes CASIKGLAGADTQYF.

V and J are TRBV11-1 and TRBJ1-4; TRBD1 matches 7 bases. From germline, CDR1 is SGHAT and CDR2 FQDESV (reference sequence). The length of the CDR3 is 14 residues. J was trimmed by 7 bases and V by 5 bases; bases with no gene match: 7. CDR3: CASSPDRTIEKLFF. The CDR3, as DNA: TGTGCCAGCAGCCCGGACAGGACGATTGAAAAACTGTTTTTT.

This clonotype was detected only a few times. The chain uses TRBV4-1 and TRBJ1-5; D unclear. CDR1 MGHRA and CDR2 YSYEKL come from the germline V gene. Trimming stripped 4 bases from V and 6 bases from J, with 7 bases between. The length of the CDR3 is 12 residues. CDR3 DNA: TGCGCCAGCAGCCGAGGAGGTCAGCCCCAGCATTTT. This gives the protein CASSRGGQPQHF.

V and J are TRBV5-5 and TRBJ1-1, with D uncertain. This CDR3 has 14 amino acids. Germline-derived CDR1 and CDR2 are SGHKS and YYEKEE (reference sequence). V lost 3 bases and J 3 bases, leaving 12 bases between the germline ends. CDR3 sequence (DNA): TGTGCCAGCAGCTCCCTCGACGGATACACTGAAGCTTTCTTT. It specifies CASSSLDGYTEAFF.

This clonotype was recorded at least ten times. This sequence joins TRBV5-6 and TRBJ2-3; D remains ambiguous. Germline CDR1 reads SGHDT; CDR2 reads YYEEEE. The V gene lost 0 bases and the J gene lost 4 bases, with 9 bases spanning the gap. The CDR3 has 14 residues. CDR3 sequence reads: CASSLVDSADTQYF. The CDR3 region has the DNA TGTGCCAGCAGCTTGGTTGACTCGGCAGATACGCAGTATTTT. Together with reference TRBV5-6 and TRBJ2-3, the CDR3 gives the full variable domain: DAGVTQSPTHLIKTRGQQVTLRCSPKSGHDTVSWYQQALGQGPQFIFQYYEEEERQRGNFPDRFSGHQFPNYSSELNVNALLLGDSALYLCASSLVDSADTQYFGPGTRLTVL.

The chain joins TRBV3-1 to TRBJ2-5; no firm D call. Germline V gene sequence: CDR1 LGHDT, CDR2 YNNKEL (reference sequence). V gave up 0 bases and J gave up 9 bases, with 14 bases separating them. This CDR3 has 14 residues. The CDR3 loop reads CASSQDRESDAQYF. CDR3 bases: TGTGCCAGCAGCCAAGATCGCGAAAGCGATGCCCAGTACTTC.

This clonotype was counted a single time. This sequence joins TRBV4-1 and TRBJ2-5, with TRBD2 as a possible D gene (6 bases). Trimming stripped 2 bases from V and 11 bases from J, with 18 bases between. Germline CDR1 reads MGHRA; CDR2 reads YSYEKL. This CDR3 has 14 amino acids. The CDR3 DNA reads TGCGCCAGCAGCCAAAGATGGAGGGAATGGGAGCAGTACTTC. The encoded protein is CASSQRWREWEQYF.

This clonotype was seen a few times. V is TRBV9 and J is TRBJ2-5; weak D call: TRBD1 (6 bases). CDR3 size: 14 residues. Germline CDR1 is SGDLS and CDR2 is YYNGEE. Trimming took 4 bases from V and 4 from J, leaving 14 bases between them. As DNA, the CDR3 is TGTGCCAGCAGCTTCCGACAGGTGGGAGAGACCCAGTACTTC. Encoded protein: CASSFRQVGETQYF.

The chain combines TRBV24-1 with TRBJ2-1, with D tentatively TRBD2 (7 bases). The V gene lost 4 bases and the J gene lost 0 bases, with 18 bases spanning the gap. The CDR3 spans 18 residues. From germline, CDR1 is KGHDR and CDR2 SFDVKD. CDR3 protein: CATSDPYLRGGSYNEQFF. CDR3 in DNA: TGTGCCACCAGTGACCCCTACTTAAGGGGGGGCTCCTACAATGAGCAGTTCTTC.

Notes on this clonotype: This may be a read error, as it is one base from a much larger clone. This chain links TRBV5-1 with TRBJ2-4; 8 bases agree with TRBD2. The J call may be incorrect, as the DNA end agrees better with TRBJ2-7. CDR1 and CDR2 (germline): SGHRS, YFSETQ. The CDR3 sequence is 15 residues long. CDR3 sequence (DNA): TGCGCCAGCAGGAAGGGACTAGTGGGGGCCTACGAGCAGTACTTC. It codes for CASRKGLVGAYEQYF.

V usage is TRBV4-1 and J usage is TRBJ1-5; possibly TRBD1 for D (6 bases). From germline, CDR1 is MGHRA and CDR2 YSYEKL. Trimming removed 2 bases at V and 3 bases at J, with 11 bases between. CDR3 length: 15 residues. The CDR3 nucleotides are TGCGCCAGCAGCCAACAACAGGGATACAATCAGCCCCAGCATTTT. Encoded protein: CASSQQQGYNQPQHF.

The gene calls are TRBV15 and TRBJ2-5; D may be TRBD1 (5 bases). This CDR3 region has 14 residues. The germline V and J ends were trimmed by 5 bases and 4 bases, with 14 bases remaining between them. Germline CDR1 LNHNV, CDR2 YYDKDF (reference sequence). The CDR3 is CATSRQLMGETQYF. CDR3 bases: TGTGCCACCAGCCGACAGCTAATGGGAGAGACCCAGTACTTC.

This chain joins TRBV6-6 and TRBJ2-3, with D perhaps matching TRBD1 or TRBD2 (5 bases each). The CDR3 length is 13 residues. Per germline, CDR1 MNHNY and CDR2 SVGAGI (reference sequence). The V gene lost 7 bases and the J gene lost 6 bases, with 14 bases spanning the gap. CDR3: CASKGTGHDTQYF. DNA for the CDR3: TGTGCCAGCAAAGGTACGGGGCACGATACGCAGTATTTT.

This chain connects TRBV7-3 to TRBJ1-4; no reliable D call. CDR1 and CDR2 from the germline V gene are SGHTA and FQGTGA. Trimming took off 5 bases at V and 1 base at J, with 11 bases between the two ends. CDR3 length equals 15 residues. The CDR3 nucleotides read TGTGCCAGCAGCCGCGGCAAGGGAACTAATGAAAAACTGTTTTTT. As protein: CASSRGKGTNEKLFF.

This rearrangement joins TRBV20-1 to TRBJ2-3; 15 nucleotides agree with TRBD2. V shed 3 bases, J shed 4 bases, and the junction held 5 bases outside the gene matches. The CDR3 sequence is 16 residues long. Germline loops: CDR1 DFQATT, CDR2 SNEGSKA (reference sequence). The CDR3 nucleotides read TGCAGTGCTAGGGCGGGACTAGCGGGGGGCCCAGATACGCAGTATTTT. Amino acids: CSARAGLAGGPDTQYF.

The chain links TRBV20-1 to TRBJ2-3, with D perhaps TRBD1 or TRBD2 (5 bases each). Looked up from germline, CDR1 is DFQATT and CDR2 is SNEGSKA (reference sequence). CDR3 size: 14 residues. Trimming pared 0 bases from V and 6 bases from J, leaving 13 bases between. CDR3 residues: CSARELGTGDTQYF. The CDR3 region has the DNA TGCAGTGCTAGAGAGCTCGGGACGGGCGATACGCAGTATTTT.

The rearrangement joins TRBV5-1 to TRBJ2-7, with TRBD2 matching over 10 bases. The CDR3 loop spans 15 amino acids. CDR1 and CDR2 (germline): SGHRS, YFSETQ. The V and J ends lost 2 bases and 0 bases, in that order; junction bases with no gene match: 2. CDR3 protein: CASSFGTSDSYEQYF. The CDR3 region has the DNA TGCGCCAGCAGCTTCGGGACTAGCGACTCCTACGAGCAGTACTTC.

The chain combines TRBV28 with TRBJ2-6; D might be TRBD2 (6 bases). Trimming pared 6 bases from V and 3 bases from J, leaving 9 bases between. The CDR3 consists of 14 residues. Germline CDR1 MDHEN, CDR2 SYDVKM. As DNA, the CDR3 is TGTGCCAGCAGGGAGGGTGGTGGGGCCAACGTCCTGACTTTC. Translating gives CASREGGGANVLTF. Full variable domain (remainder filled in from reference TRBV28 and TRBJ2-6): DVKVTQSSRYLVKRTGEKVFLECVQDMDHENMFWYRQDPGLGLRLIYFSYDVKMKEKGDIPEGYSVSREKKERFSLILESASTNQTSMYLCASREGGGANVLTFGAGSRLTVL.

V is TRBV30 and J is TRBJ2-7; TRBD2 aligns across 7 bases. V lost 0 bases, J lost 2 bases, and 4 bases stayed unmatched. Germline V gives CDR1 GTSNPN, CDR2 SVGIG (reference sequence). This CDR3 is 14 amino acids long. CDR3 residues: CAWSVTGLAYEQYF. Written as DNA, the CDR3 is TGTGCCTGGAGTGTAACCGGACTAGCCTACGAGCAGTACTTC.

The DNA for the CDR3 is TGTGCCAGCAGCGCCGGACTAGCGGGGGGGGAAGATACGCAGTATTTT. Encoded protein: CASSAGLAGGEDTQYF. This rearrangement joins TRBV2 to TRBJ2-3, with TRBD2 matching 15 bases. V shed 6 bases, J shed 5 bases, and the junction held 6 bases outside the gene matches. The CDR3 has 16 amino acids. Germline V CDR1 and CDR2: SNHLY, FYNNEI.

The rearrangement links TRBV6-1 to TRBJ1-4; D ambiguous. The CDR3 covers 15 residues. V gave up 3 bases and J gave up 4 bases, with 12 bases separating them. Per germline, CDR1 MNHNS and CDR2 SASEGT. The CDR3 DNA sequence: TGTGCCAGCAGTGATTATGACACCGTTAATGAAAAACTGTTTTTT. Protein product: CASSDYDTVNEKLFF.